This passage covers 7 T cell receptor beta chains from one sample sequenced in a study of response to subunit inactivated influenza vaccine. TCRdb reanalysed the RT-PCR reads using MiXCR and keeps one entry per CDR3 protein. The sample holds 250,000 to 350,000 distinct CDR3 sequences; 22% are singletons and the top ten take about a tenth. The material was PBMCs from blood, obtained 21 months after vaccination. The receptors stem from a man aged 50 to 69 who received an inactivated influenza vaccine.

The chain couples TRBV19 to TRBJ1-4, with TRBD1 matching 8 bases. J gave up 8 bases and V 4 bases, and 12 bases lay outside the gene matches. Germline V gene sequence: CDR1 LNHDA, CDR2 SQIVND (reference sequence). CDR3 length: 16 residues. CDR3 sequence: CASSRLQGAYGEKLFF. The CDR3 region has the DNA TGTGCCAGTAGTAGACTGCAGGGGGCCTACGGAGAAAAACTGTTTTTT.

This clonotype was observed a handful of times. V is TRBV7-2 and J is TRBJ1-2, with TRBD1 matching 10 bases. CDR3 length: 14 residues. With 4 bases clipped from V and 8 bases from J, the junction kept 7 bases outside the gene matches. Looked up from germline, CDR1 is SGHTA and CDR2 is FQGNSA. The CDR3 protein is CASSSRQGAGGYTF. CDR3 sequence (DNA): TGTGCCAGCAGCTCGCGACAGGGGGCGGGCGGCTACACCTTC. Variable domain in full (rest from reference TRBV7-2 and TRBJ1-2): GAGVSQSPSNKVTEKGKDVELRCDPISGHTALYWYRQSLGQGLEFLIYFQGNSAPDKSGLPSDRFSAERTGGSVSTLTIQRTQQEDSAVYLCASSSRQGAGGYTFGSGTRLTVV.

This clonotype has ten or more counts. This chain links TRBV13 with TRBJ1-3; D might be TRBD1 (5 bases). Germline CDR1 and CDR2: PRHDT and FYEKMQ (reference sequence). The CDR3 runs 15 residues. Trimming pared 5 bases from V and 3 bases from J, leaving 14 bases between. The CDR3 loop reads CASSLTGSFGNTIYF. The CDR3 nucleotides read TGTGCCAGCAGCCTTACAGGATCATTTGGAAACACCATATATTTT.

This clonotype was seen at least ten times. The rearrangement joins TRBV7-8 to TRBJ1-6; D is perhaps TRBD1 (5 bases). Germline lookup yields CDR1 SGHVS and CDR2 FQNEAQ. The CDR3 runs 15 residues. V lost 4 bases and J 6 bases, leaving 13 bases between the germline ends. The CDR3, as DNA: TGTGCCAGCAGCTCAGGACCGGGACCTAATTCACCCCTCCACTTT. Encoded protein: CASSSGPGPNSPLHF.

V is TRBV28 and J is TRBJ2-1, with 8 bases lining up with TRBD2. CDR1 is MDHEN, CDR2 SYDVKM, per germline. This CDR3 comprises 15 residues. V dropped 5 bases and J dropped 9; count of bases not matched to a gene: 12. This CDR3 is CASSAPGGAGGEQFF. The DNA of the CDR3 is TGTGCCAGCAGTGCCCCGGGGGGGGCGGGGGGTGAGCAGTTCTTC.

The genes are TRBV7-2 and TRBJ2-3; perhaps TRBD1 as D (6 bases). The CDR3 sequence is 15 residues long. Germline V CDR1 and CDR2: SGHTA, FQGNSA. The V end was cut by 5 bases, the J end by 4 bases, with 16 bases between. The CDR3 here is CASSPRMAGADTQYF. The CDR3 DNA follows: TGTGCCAGCAGCCCACGGATGGCAGGGGCAGATACGCAGTATTTT. The full variable domain, its missing parts supplied by reference TRBV7-2 and TRBJ2-3, is GAGVSQSPSNKVTEKGKDVELRCDPISGHTALYWYRQSLGQGLEFLIYFQGNSAPDKSGLPSDRFSAERTGGSVSTLTIQRTQQEDSAVYLCASSPRMAGADTQYFGPGTRLTVL.

This chain connects TRBV20-1 to TRBJ1-2; D uncertain. There are 14 residues in the CDR3. The V gene's germline CDR1 is DFQATT and CDR2 SNEGSKA (reference sequence). The V end was cut by 3 bases, the J end by 5 bases, with 16 bases between. This CDR3 is CSASVAEINYGYTF. The DNA for the CDR3 is TGCAGTGCTAGTGTGGCAGAAATTAATTATGGCTACACCTTC.